Detailed here is one T cell receptor (beta chain). Its antigen is still unknown. Nothing much larger sits one base from this clone, and base qualities are not available. This record comes from a study of shared clonotypes between healthy human individuals (dated by TCRdb to 2019 to 2021). Some background on the complete study: The cohort comprised a couple of women and a few men aged 18 to 49 years. For each donor, CD4 naive and CD4 memory were each given three plates, CD8 naive was given two plates, and CD8 memory was given one plate. Blood TCR repertoires of about 5 healthy adults were deeply sequenced to estimate repertoire size and the extent of clonotype sharing between individuals. To increase sequencing depth and limit assay-specific biases, TCR repertoire library preparation and sequencing were carried out by different laboratories using diverse techniques. Between about 0.94 and 8.9 billion PBMCs per donor were obtained by leukapheresis. Broad study findings and their caveats: Across four donors, around 5% of naive CD4, approximately 4% of naive CD8, about 2.3% of memory CD4, and about 0.44% of memory CD8 clonotypes were shared. The small number of donors limited the genetic and exposure-history diversity represented. Pairwise subsampling led to the expectation that sequencing depth would affect the degree of clonotype sharing among donors. Even with the large sequencing depth, rarefaction of the sorted-subset datasets indicated that sequencing was incomplete. Estimated clonotype richness was generally larger for naive than for memory subsets. Clonotypes shared by all four sorted-subset donors showed higher generation probabilities than non-shared clonotypes. Sampling was restricted to blood, and TCR repertoires in tissues likely differ from the TCR repertoires found in blood.

CDR1 and CDR2 (LNHDA, SQIVND) derive from the germline V gene (reference sequence). Its CDR3 holds 15 amino acids, cysteine through phenylalanine. CDR3 DNA is the only sequence kept; it has 45 bases, read in frame from the first base. The junction shows trimming of 5 bases on V and 7 bases on J, plus 21 bases between the germline ends. Using the deep immunoSEQ assay, multiplex PCR amplified TCR CDR3 regions from genomic DNA. Extracted genomic DNA from each cell subset was spread evenly across all wells of several immunoSEQ 96-well plates, with each plate serving as a replicate. For sorted subsets, around 200 ng genomic DNA, equal to 25,000 to 35,000 T cell genomes, was loaded into each replicate PCR. The purified libraries were quantified using a Qubit 3.0 fluorometer, sized with a Bioanalyzer 2100, and then quantified again using the KAPA Library Quantification kit. Every immunoSEQ 96-well plate was sequenced on a dedicated single-read 150-cycle Illumina NextSeq 550 flow cell. In the source study's methods: Because the immunoSEQ output included only junctional sequences and no quality scores, the filtering could not be the same as the filtering used for full-length reads. To assign V/J genes and CDR3, sequences were annotated using PyIR, a Python wrapper for IgBLAST v1.9, with IMGT germline references. Any read was removed if the V/J assignment was weak (E-value above 1e-6), the CDR3 was missing, or the read contained stop codons, out-of-frame junctions, or ambiguous translated residues. A V3J clonotype was defined by an identical inferred V gene, J gene, and CDR3 amino acid sequence. To compute the percentage overlap between repertoires, the number of shared unique clonotypes was divided by the size of the smaller repertoire. Richness of each repertoire was evaluated using RTK rarefaction, the Chao1 estimator, and Recon v2.1 estimates of unobserved clonotypes. Generation probabilities for all TCRbeta clonotypes obtained by the gDNA method from several donors were computed using OLGA. TCRdb re-hosts the immuneACCESS table, in-frame sequences only. Its copies lack some clones; in the studies checked, an unresolved V gene accounts for under half of them, and the cause for the rest is not known. V and J calls and clone size are those listed in that table; D and trimming were worked out from the DNA. The sample table lists more than 2 million clones, just over 90% of them with a count of one. The ten biggest clones cover approximately 1.7% of the sample.

CD8 naive samples were CD45RO-negative cells positively selected for CCR7, giving a CD45RA+CCR7+ population that excluded TemRA cells. Donors were healthy HIV-negative adults with no recently reported acute infections or vaccinations. All donors were Caucasian adults living in Nashville, Tennessee, USA. Blood was collected by leukapheresis, and PBMCs were isolated by Ficoll-Histopaque density gradient centrifugation and then cryopreserved in liquid nitrogen vapor phase. Analytical flow cytometry was used to check the purity and quantity of each magnetically sorted T cell population. Genomic DNA was isolated from every sorted fraction and measured by UV absorbance on a Nanodrop 2000c.

The TCR comes from a man aged 18 to 30 in good health. Some clones in this sample may be carry-over from other donors' samples. Sequences were obtained from naive CD8+ T cells from PBMCs. The sample's cell subset or site, from its label and the paper: CD45RA+CCR7+. In this chain, TRBV19 is recombined with TRBJ2-7; tentative D gene TRBD1, with 5 bases matching. Here is the DNA: TGTGCCAGTAGTCCTTGGGGCAACGGAGAAGGGGAGCAGTACTTC. This is translated as CASSPWGNGEGEQYF.